The 23 T cell receptor beta chains below were found in one sample sequenced in a study of cytomegalovirus exposure and HLA in healthy donors. PCR primers comprised 60 Vbeta and 13 Jbeta primers. Here immunoSEQ multiplex PCR was the method, and the copy in TCRdb shows in-frame clones only, minus some. The data hold about 250,000 clones, with 80% observed a single time. The sequencing sample was made of PBMCs. These receptor sequences come from a girl aged 2 to 9 in good health and CMV-seronegative.

This chain joins TRBV7-8 and TRBJ2-4; 8 bases map to TRBD1. J lost 1 base, V lost 1 base, and 9 bases had no gene match. Germline CDR1 SGHVS, CDR2 FQNEAQ. The length of the CDR3 is 18 residues. The CDR3 is CASSLVNRGYFAKNIQYF. The CDR3 nucleotides are TGTGCCAGCAGCTTAGTCAACAGGGGGTACTTTGCCAAAAACATTCAGTACTTC.

This rearrangement joins TRBV21-1 to TRBJ1-1; the table's D call, TRBD1, was not checked against the DNA. TRBV21-1 is a listed pseudogene. This CDR3 spans 15 amino acids. CDR3 DNA: TGTGCCAGCAGCAGGATGACAGGGTCGAACACTGAAGCTTTCTTT. Translated, it gives CASSRMTGSNTEAFF.

The genes are TRBV11-2 and TRBJ2-2; D gene ambiguous. CDR3 length: 14 amino acids. V lost 3 bases and J 0 bases, leaving 5 bases between the germline ends. The germline CDR1 and CDR2 sequences are SGHAT and FQNNGV. The CDR3 DNA reads TGTGCCAGCAGCTTTTCAGCGAACACCGGGGAGCTGTTTTTT. It specifies CASSFSANTGELFF. The entire variable domain, with the rest obtained from reference TRBV11-2 and TRBJ2-2, is as follows: EAGVAQSPRYKIIEKRQSVAFWCNPISGHATLYWYQQILGQGPKLLIQFQNNGVVDDSQLPKDRFSAERLKGVDSTLKIQPAKLEDSAVYLCASSFSANTGELFFGEGSRLTVL.

The rearrangement uses TRBV2 and TRBJ1-2; perhaps TRBD1 as D (6 bases). The V end was cut by 2 bases, the J end by 3 bases, with 13 bases between. CDR1 is SNHLY, CDR2 FYNNEI, per germline. The CDR3 consists of 15 residues. The CDR3 nucleotides are TGTGCCAGCAGTGAAACGGACAGCTCCTACTATGGCTACACCTTC. It specifies CASSETDSSYYGYTF.

V is TRBV6-5 and J is TRBJ2-3; no clear D. V was pared by 0 bases and J by 4 bases, with 8 bases between. This CDR3 spans 14 amino acids. Looked up from germline, CDR1 is MNHEY and CDR2 is SVGAGI. This CDR3 is CASSYSAVPDTQYF. CDR3 nucleotide sequence: TGTGCCAGCAGTTACTCGGCAGTTCCAGATACGCAGTATTTT.

This rearrangement joins TRBV30 to TRBJ2-5; the match to TRBD2 covers 11 bases. V gave up 2 bases and J gave up 2 bases; unmatched junction bases: 4. The germline gives CDR1 GTSNPN, CDR2 SVGIG (reference sequence). This CDR3 spans 15 amino acids. The CDR3 loop is CAWSWGLAEQETQYF. The CDR3 DNA is TGTGCCTGGAGTTGGGGACTAGCGGAACAAGAGACCCAGTACTTC.

The chain links TRBV10-2 to TRBJ2-2, with D possibly matching TRBD2 (5 bases). The CDR3 runs to 15 residues. Germline V gene sequence: CDR1 WSHSY, CDR2 SAAADI. Trimming left V 5 bases short and J 0 bases short, with 10 bases between. The CDR3 is CASSLEDPNTGELFF. CDR3 nucleotide sequence: TGCGCCAGCAGTTTGGAGGACCCGAACACCGGGGAGCTGTTTTTT.

CDR3 loop: CASSGGTNQETQYF. For the CDR3, the DNA is TGTGCCAGCAGCGGGGGGACTAACCAAGAGACCCAGTACTTC. The gene calls are TRBV9 and TRBJ2-5; 7 bases map to TRBD2. V was clipped by 3 bases and J by 0 bases; unmatched bases: 2. The CDR3 is made up of 14 amino acids. CDR1 is SGDLS and CDR2 is YYNGEE in the germline V gene. The full variable domain, its missing parts supplied by reference TRBV9 and TRBJ2-5, is DSGVTQTPKHLITATGQRVTLRCSPRSGDLSVYWYQQSLDQGLQFLIQYYNGEERAKGNILERFSAQQFPDLHSELNLSSLELGDSALYFCASSGGTNQETQYFGPGTRLLVL.

To note about this clone: The sample has other DNA sequences that encode this CDR3 too. The chain employs TRBV5-1 and TRBJ2-5; no reliable D call. Germline CDR1 reads SGHRS; CDR2 reads YFSETQ. Deletions cut 0 bases from V and 2 bases from J, with 5 bases between. CDR3 length: 13 amino acids. As DNA, the CDR3 is TGCGCCAGCAGCTTGGAGCCACAAGAGACCCAGTACTTC. Encoded protein: CASSLEPQETQYF.

In its sample, this clone was seen a few times. V and J are TRBV9 and TRBJ1-2; perhaps TRBD1 as D (6 bases). The V gene lost 0 bases and the J gene lost 8 bases, with 14 bases spanning the gap. Germline CDR1 reads SGDLS; CDR2 reads YYNGEE. The CDR3 spans 14 residues. The CDR3 DNA reads as TGTGCCAGCAGCGTAGGGTACCAGGGGAGCGGCTACACCTTC. Translated: CASSVGYQGSGYTF.

The chain has TRBV6-5 and TRBJ1-3, with D maybe TRBD1 (6 bases). Trimming took off 1 base at V and 1 base at J, with 8 bases between the two ends. Germline-derived CDR1 and CDR2 are MNHEY and SVGAGI. CDR3 size: 15 residues. CDR3 amino acids: CASSYWGHSGNTIYF. CDR3 coding DNA: TGTGCCAGCAGTTACTGGGGACATTCTGGAAACACCATATATTTT.

This chain joins TRBV5-1 and TRBJ1-1, with D hard to call. The CDR3 contains 16 residues. Looked up from germline, CDR1 is SGHRS and CDR2 is YFSETQ. With 4 bases removed from V and 5 bases from J, the gap between germline ends came to 21 bases. The CDR3 reads CASSTTFGNFETEAFF. The CDR3 region has the DNA TGCGCCAGCAGCACAACCTTCGGGAATTTCGAAACTGAAGCTTTCTTT.

The chain has TRBV5-6 and TRBJ1-2, with D perhaps matching TRBD1 (6 bases). There are 13 residues in the CDR3. CDR1 and CDR2 (germline): SGHDT, YYEEEE. Trimming shortened V by 2 bases and J by 8 bases, and 13 bases separated the two germline ends. The CDR3 loop is CASSFLQGIGYTF. CDR3 sequence (DNA): TGTGCCAGCAGCTTCTTACAGGGAATAGGCTACACCTTC.

The rearrangement joins TRBV18 to TRBJ1-1; no clear D gene. Germline assignment: CDR1 KGHSH and CDR2 LQKENI. The CDR3 loop spans 17 amino acids. Trimming took off 0 bases at V and 4 bases at J, with 18 bases between the two ends. The CDR3 nucleotides read TGTGCCAGCTCACCACCGGTATCAGGAGGGTGGCTCACTGAAGCTTTCTTT. As protein: CASSPPVSGGWLTEAFF.

The chain recombines TRBV7-9 with TRBJ2-7, with no clear D. V lost 1 base and J 2 bases, leaving 12 bases between the germline ends. The germline V gene has CDR1 SEHNR and CDR2 FQNEAQ (reference sequence). The CDR3 has 15 residues. In nucleotides, the CDR3 is TGTGCCAGCAGCTTAGTTGGCCTTCTGACCTACGAGCAGTACTTC. Its protein is CASSLVGLLTYEQYF.

This chain connects TRBV7-9 to TRBJ2-7; 8 bases align to TRBD1. After removal of 1 base from V and 5 bases from J, the junction contained 4 bases not matched to a gene. This CDR3 has 14 residues. Germline CDR1 reads SEHNR; CDR2 reads FQNEAQ (reference sequence). CDR3: CASSLEQGVNEQYF. The CDR3 DNA reads as TGTGCCAGCAGCTTAGAACAGGGGGTGAACGAGCAGTACTTC.

The genes are TRBV30 and TRBJ1-2; 9 nucleotides match TRBD1. The CDR3 covers 16 residues. Germline lookup yields CDR1 GTSNPN and CDR2 SVGIG (reference sequence). The V gene end was trimmed by 1 base and the J gene end by 7 bases; junction bases not matched to a gene: 13. DNA of the CDR3: TGTGCCTGGAGTGGACCGGGACAGGGACCTATGGGTGGCTACACCTTC. It specifies CAWSGPGQGPMGGYTF.

This clone has only a few counts. The chain is built from TRBV5-1 and TRBJ2-5, with 9 bases aligning to TRBD1. The CDR3 is made up of 15 amino acids. V trimming: 6 bases; J trimming: 7 bases; junction bases outside the gene matches: 13. The germline V gene has CDR1 SGHRS and CDR2 YFSETQ. The CDR3: CASMAPGQGPWTQYF. In DNA form, the CDR3 reads TGCGCCAGCATGGCTCCGGGACAGGGTCCTTGGACCCAGTACTTC. Variable domain in full (rest from reference TRBV5-1 and TRBJ2-5): KAGVTQTPRYLIKTRGQQVTLSCSPISGHRSVSWYQQTPGQGLQFLFEYFSETQRNKGNFPGRFSGRQFSNSRSEMNVSTLELGDSALYLCASMAPGQGPWTQYFGPGTRLLVL.

V gene TRBV9 combines with J gene TRBJ2-3; perhaps TRBD2 as D (5 bases). The germline CDR1 and CDR2 sequences are SGDLS and YYNGEE. Trimming took 0 bases from V and 1 from J, leaving 21 bases between them. The CDR3 has 19 residues. The CDR3 DNA is TGTGCCAGCAGCGTAGGTGCTGGAGCCCGAGCCGGGGGCACAGATACGCAGTATTTT. Protein sequence: CASSVGAGARAGGTDTQYF.

The chain combines TRBV19 with TRBJ1-6; D remains ambiguous. The germline CDR1 and CDR2 sequences are LNHDA and SQIVND (reference sequence). This CDR3 is built from 13 residues. V was shortened by 7 bases and J by 4 bases, with 8 bases between the two germline ends. CDR3 loop: CASKPGYNSPLHF. CDR3 DNA sequence: TGTGCCAGTAAACCCGGGTATAATTCACCCCTCCACTTT.

The V gene is TRBV19, the J gene TRBJ2-2; TRBD1 aligns across 7 bases. Germline V CDR1 and CDR2: LNHDA, SQIVND (reference sequence). V trimming: 7 bases; J trimming: 0 bases; junction bases outside the gene matches: 8. The CDR3 contains 16 residues. The CDR3 loop is CASTQRDSSNTGELFF. CDR3 nucleotide sequence: TGTGCCAGTACCCAAAGGGACAGCTCGAACACCGGGGAGCTGTTTTTT.

The chain has TRBV6-5 and TRBJ2-1; D is possibly TRBD2 (6 bases). Per germline, CDR1 MNHEY and CDR2 SVGAGI. V was clipped by 5 bases and J by 4 bases, with 12 bases between them. The CDR3 extends over 14 amino acids. The CDR3 is CASSKGGEYNEQFF. The CDR3 nucleotides are TGTGCCAGCAGTAAGGGCGGGGAGTACAATGAGCAGTTCTTC.

The genes are TRBV6-5 and TRBJ2-3, with D possibly being TRBD2 (6 bases). The CDR3 spans 15 residues. CDR1 and CDR2 (germline): MNHEY, SVGAGI. V gave up 5 bases and J gave up 5 bases, with 17 bases separating them. The CDR3 region is CASSLLPGEIDTQYF. The CDR3 nucleotides are TGTGCCAGCAGTCTCCTGCCGGGAGAGATAGATACGCAGTATTTT.